This T cell receptor beta chain originates from a study of blood T cell repertoires in COVID-19. Some clones are missing from TCRdb's copy, which holds only in-frame ones; the method was immunoSEQ multiplex PCR. The sample lists under 100,000 clones; roughly nine tenths were seen once. The V and J ends lost 7 bases and 5 bases, in that order; junction bases with no gene match: 4. CDR3 length: 12 amino acids. CDR1 is MDHEN, CDR2 SYDVKM, per germline. The sequence was collected from a man in his fifties or sixties with acute or convalescent COVID-19. The sequencing input was peripheral blood. The chain recombines TRBV28 with TRBJ2-5, with 7 bases lining up with TRBD1. This chain's CDR3 is CASNSRGETQYF. For the CDR3, the DNA is TGTGCCAGCAACAGCAGGGGGGAGACCCAGTACTTC. The variable domain in full, with the rest retrieved from reference TRBV28 and TRBJ2-5, is DVKVTQSSRYLVKRTGEKVFLECVQDMDHENMFWYRQDPGLGLRLIYFSYDVKMKEKGDIPEGYSVSREKKERFSLILESASTNQTSMYLCASNSRGETQYFGPGTRLLVL.